The clone carrying this T cell receptor (beta chain) was counted only a few times. Its target is unknown. V gave up 10 bases and J gave up 9 bases, with 15 bases separating them. This CDR3 contains 11 residues. The germline V gene encodes CDR1 MDHEN and CDR2 SYDVKM. The PCR employed 60 Vbeta primers together with 13 Jbeta primers. Clones were sequenced by immunoSEQ multiplex PCR, and TCRdb holds only the in-frame ones, with some missing. The profile shows 140,000 to 150,000 clones, roughly 80% of them singletons. This sample is part of a study of cytomegalovirus exposure and HLA in healthy donors. Study-wide findings and caveats: In an earlier analysis, about 87% or about 30%: the productive usage of most TCR beta V segments. Rarity marked most TCR sequences, yet some public TCRs occurred in many donors.

Sequences were obtained from PBMCs. This chain connects TRBV28 to TRBJ1-2, with TRBD1 as a possible D gene (6 bases). This receptor was identified in a man in his forties in good health and CMV-seropositive. This CDR3 is CATFGGASYTF. The DNA for the CDR3 is TGTGCCACGTTCGGGGGGGCGAGCTACACCTTC.